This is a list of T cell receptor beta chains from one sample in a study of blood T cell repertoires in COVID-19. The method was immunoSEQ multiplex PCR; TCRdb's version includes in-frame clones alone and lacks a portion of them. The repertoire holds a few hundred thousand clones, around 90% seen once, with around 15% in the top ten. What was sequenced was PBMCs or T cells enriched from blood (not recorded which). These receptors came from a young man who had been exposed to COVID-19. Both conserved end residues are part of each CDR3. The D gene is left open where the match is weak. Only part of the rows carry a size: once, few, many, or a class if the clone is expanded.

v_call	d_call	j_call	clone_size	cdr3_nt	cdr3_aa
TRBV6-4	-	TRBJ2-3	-	TGTGCCAGCAGTGTTAAGGGGGGGACAGATACGCAGTATTTT	CASSVKGGTDTQYF
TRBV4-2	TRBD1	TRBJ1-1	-	TGTGCCAGCAGCCCCCAGACAGGGCTGAACACTGAAGCTTTCTTT	CASSPQTGLNTEAFF
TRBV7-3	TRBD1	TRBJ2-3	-	TGTGCCAGCAGCTTAACGGGACAGGGGGACACAGATACGCAGTATTTT	CASSLTGQGDTDTQYF
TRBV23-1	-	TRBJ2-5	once	TGCGCCAGCAGTCAATCGGGCCCCGGTCAGTTACAAGAGACCCAGTACTTC	CASSQSGPGQLQETQYF
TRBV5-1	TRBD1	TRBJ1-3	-	TGCGCCAGCAGCCTGAGGGGGCAGGGAAACACCATATATTTT	CASSLRGQGNTIYF
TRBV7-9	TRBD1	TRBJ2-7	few	TGTGCCAGCAGCTTGACAGGGGACTCCTACGAGCAGTACTTC	CASSLTGDSYEQYF
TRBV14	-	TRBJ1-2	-	TGTGCCAGCAGCCAAGGACAGCGACGATTCACCTTC	CASSQGQRRFTF
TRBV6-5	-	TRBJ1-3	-	TGTGCCACCCAAAAAGGCGGAACTGTCAACACCATATATTTT	CATQKGGTVNTIYF
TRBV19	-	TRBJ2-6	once	TGTGCCAGTAGTATGGTCGCAGGGTCGGGCTGGGCCAACGTCCTGACTTTC	CASSMVAGSGWANVLTF
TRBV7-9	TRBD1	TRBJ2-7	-	TGTGCCAGCAGCCGACGACAGGGGGGAGCCTACGAGCAGTACTTC	CASSRRQGGAYEQYF
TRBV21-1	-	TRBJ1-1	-	TGTGCCAGCAGCAAACGGGGGATTATGGTAAGCACTGAAGCTTTCTTT	CASSKRGIMVSTEAFF
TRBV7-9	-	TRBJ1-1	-	TGTGCCAGCAGCTTGCTTGTAGCGGACACTGAAGCTTTCTTT	CASSLLVADTEAFF
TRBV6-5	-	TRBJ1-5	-	TGTGCCAGCCAGGGAAGCAATCAGCCCCAGCATTTT	CASQGSNQPQHF
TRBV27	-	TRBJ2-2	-	TGTGCCAGCAGTCTCGGGAGGGGGCGGGCCGGGGAGCTGTTTTTT	CASSLGRGRAGELFF
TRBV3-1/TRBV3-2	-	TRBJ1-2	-	TGTGCCAGCAGCCAAGCGGGAACAAACTATGGCTACACCTTC	CASSQAGTNYGYTF
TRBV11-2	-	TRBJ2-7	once	TGTGCCAGCAGTCCACCTAGCGCGGTGTCCTACGAGCAGTACTTC	CASSPPSAVSYEQYF
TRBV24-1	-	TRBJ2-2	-	TGTGCCACCTCTTATACAGGCACCGGGGAGCTGTTTTTT	CATSYTGTGELFF
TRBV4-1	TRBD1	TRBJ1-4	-	TGCGCCAGCAGCCCGGACAGGGACCGTGAAAAACTGTTTTTT	CASSPDRDREKLFF
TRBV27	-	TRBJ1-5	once	TGTGCCAGCAGATCCTATAGCAATCAGCCCCAGCATTTT	CASRSYSNQPQHF
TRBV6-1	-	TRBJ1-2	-	TGTGCCAGCAGTGAGAGTGGCAGGTTCTATGGCTACACCTTC	CASSESGRFYGYTF
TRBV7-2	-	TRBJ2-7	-	TGTGCCAGCAGCCCAACAGGGATCGCGTACGAGCAGTACTTC	CASSPTGIAYEQYF
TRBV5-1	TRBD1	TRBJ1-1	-	TGCGCCAGCACAAGACAGGGGGGACGGGCCACTGAAGCTTTCTTT	CASTRQGGRATEAFF
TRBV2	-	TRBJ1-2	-	TGTGCCAGCCTTACGGACGCCCAGACAGGAAACGGCTACACCTTC	CASLTDAQTGNGYTF
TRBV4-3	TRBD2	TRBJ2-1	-	TGCGCCAGCAGCCGGGCGGGGGGTCGCCCGAGCTCCTACAATGAGCAGTTCTTC	CASSRAGGRPSSYNEQFF
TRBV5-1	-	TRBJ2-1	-	TGCGCCAGCAGCTTGGGGCAGGAGGAGACCAATGAGCAGTTCTTC	CASSLGQEETNEQFF
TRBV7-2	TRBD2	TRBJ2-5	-	TGTGCCAGCAGGACCGGACTAGCGGGGGCCCCGGGGACCCAGTACTTC	CASRTGLAGAPGTQYF
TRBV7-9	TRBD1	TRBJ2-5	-	TGTGCCAGCAGCCGGACTGGCAGGGGGCTAGAGACCCAGTACTTC	CASSRTGRGLETQYF
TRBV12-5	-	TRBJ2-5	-	TGTGCTAGTCGGCTGGGGCAATTCCAAGAGACCCAGTACTTC	CASRLGQFQETQYF
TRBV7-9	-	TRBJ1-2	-	TGTGCCACGGAGGTGGGTTATGGCTACACCTTC	CATEVGYGYTF
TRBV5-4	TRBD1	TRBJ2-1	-	TGTGCCAGCAGCTCCCCCGGGACAGCTTACAATGAGCAGTTCTTC	CASSSPGTAYNEQFF
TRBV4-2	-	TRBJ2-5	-	TGTGCCAGCAGCCAAGTTGCGGGGCGGGGTGAGGGAGAGACCCAGTACTTC	CASSQVAGRGEGETQYF
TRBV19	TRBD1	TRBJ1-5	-	TGTGCCAGTAGTCCGACAGGGTTCGGCAATCAGCCCCAGCATTTT	CASSPTGFGNQPQHF
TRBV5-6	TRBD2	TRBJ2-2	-	TGTGCCAGCAGCTTGGGCGGGGGTGTCACCGGGGAGCTGTTTTTT	CASSLGGGVTGELFF
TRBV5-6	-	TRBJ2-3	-	TGTGCCAGCAGCAACCTGAGGTCAGATTCAGATACGCAGTATTTT	CASSNLRSDSDTQYF
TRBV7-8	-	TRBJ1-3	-	TGTGCCAGCAGCCGCTCAGATCCGCGGGGAAACACCATATATTTT	CASSRSDPRGNTIYF
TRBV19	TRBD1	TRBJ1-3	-	TGTGCCAGTAGTGGGACAGCTGGAAACACCATATATTTT	CASSGTAGNTIYF
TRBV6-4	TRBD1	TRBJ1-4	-	TGTGCCAGCCGGGACAGGGCTAATGAAAAACTGTTTTTT	CASRDRANEKLFF
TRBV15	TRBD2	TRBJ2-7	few	TGTGCCACCAGCAGAAAAAGCGGGGGGGCCCCTCGCGAGCAGTACTTC	CATSRKSGGAPREQYF
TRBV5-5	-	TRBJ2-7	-	TGTGCCAGCAGCTTGGCGTACGAGCAGTACTTC	CASSLAYEQYF
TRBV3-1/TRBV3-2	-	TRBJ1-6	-	TGTGCCAGCAGCCAAGAATCCTGGAGCTCCTATAATTCACCCCTCCACTTT	CASSQESWSSYNSPLHF
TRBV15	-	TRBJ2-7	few	TGTGCCACCAGCAGAGAGAGGGACTTGACCTACGAGCAGTACTTC	CATSRERDLTYEQYF
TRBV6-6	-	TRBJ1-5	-	TGTGCCAGCAGGGAGTACGACAGTTACAATCAGCCCCAGCATTTT	CASREYDSYNQPQHF
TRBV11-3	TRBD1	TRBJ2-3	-	TGTGCCAGCAGCTTAGGTGGACAGGGGGCCCCAGATACGCAGTATTTT	CASSLGGQGAPDTQYF
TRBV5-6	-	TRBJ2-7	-	TGTGCCAGCAGCTTGCAATCCTACGAGCAGTACTTC	CASSLQSYEQYF
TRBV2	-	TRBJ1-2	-	TGTGCCAGCAGTGACAGGTGGAGGTCTAACTATGGCTACACCTTC	CASSDRWRSNYGYTF
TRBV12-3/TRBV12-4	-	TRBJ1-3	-	TGTGCCAGCGGGGAGATGTCTGGAAACACCATATATTTT	CASGEMSGNTIYF
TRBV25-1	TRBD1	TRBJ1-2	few	TGTGCCAGCAGTGAAGCAGACAGGGGACCCTATGGCTACACCTTC	CASSEADRGPYGYTF
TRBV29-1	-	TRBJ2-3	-	TGCAGCGTTGACCCGGGTCGCACAGATACGCAGTATTTT	CSVDPGRTDTQYF
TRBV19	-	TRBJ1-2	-	TGTGCCAGTATCCCTCGGGGGGGGCACTATGGCTACACCTTC	CASIPRGGHYGYTF
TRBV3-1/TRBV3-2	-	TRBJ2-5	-	TGTGCCAGCAGCCAAGACGGGTCGCAAGAGACCCAGTACTTC	CASSQDGSQETQYF
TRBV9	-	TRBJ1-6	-	TGTGCCAGCAGAGCCCCGGGAGTCAGGTCACCCCTCCACTTT	CASRAPGVRSPLHF